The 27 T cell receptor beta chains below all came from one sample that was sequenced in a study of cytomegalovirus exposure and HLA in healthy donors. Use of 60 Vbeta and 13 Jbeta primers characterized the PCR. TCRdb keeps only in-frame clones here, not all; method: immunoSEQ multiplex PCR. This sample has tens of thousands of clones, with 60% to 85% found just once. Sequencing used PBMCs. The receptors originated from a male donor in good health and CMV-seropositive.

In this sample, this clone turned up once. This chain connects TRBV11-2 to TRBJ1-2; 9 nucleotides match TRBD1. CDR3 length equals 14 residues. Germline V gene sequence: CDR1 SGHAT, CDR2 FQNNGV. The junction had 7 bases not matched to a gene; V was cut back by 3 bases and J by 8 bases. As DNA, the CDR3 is TGTGCCAGCAGCTTTGGGACAGGGTATCCAGGCTACACCTTC. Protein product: CASSFGTGYPGYTF.

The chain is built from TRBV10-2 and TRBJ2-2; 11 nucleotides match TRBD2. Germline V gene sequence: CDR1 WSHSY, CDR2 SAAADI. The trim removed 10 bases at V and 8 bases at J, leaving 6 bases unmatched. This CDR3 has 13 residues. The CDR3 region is CATTSGVLGELFF. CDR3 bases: TGCGCCACGACTAGCGGGGTACTAGGGGAGCTGTTTTTT.

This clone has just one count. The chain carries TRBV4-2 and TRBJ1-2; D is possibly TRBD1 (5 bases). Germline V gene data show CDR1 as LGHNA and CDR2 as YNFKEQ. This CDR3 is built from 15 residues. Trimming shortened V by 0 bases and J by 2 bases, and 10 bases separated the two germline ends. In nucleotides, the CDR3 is TGTGCCAGCAGCCAAGATGTCGGGGGAAACTATGGCTACACCTTC. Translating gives CASSQDVGGNYGYTF.

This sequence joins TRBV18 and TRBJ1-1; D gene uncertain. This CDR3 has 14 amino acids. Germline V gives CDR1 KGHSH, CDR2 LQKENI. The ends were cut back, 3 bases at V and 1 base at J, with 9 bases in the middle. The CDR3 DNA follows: TGTGCCAGCTCACCCGCGGTGGGGAACACTGAAGCTTTCTTT. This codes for CASSPAVGNTEAFF.

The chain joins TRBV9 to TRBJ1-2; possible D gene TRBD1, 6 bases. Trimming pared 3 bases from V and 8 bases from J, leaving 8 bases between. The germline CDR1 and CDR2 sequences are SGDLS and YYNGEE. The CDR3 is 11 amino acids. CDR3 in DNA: TGTGCCAGCAGCGCAGGGGTCGGCTACACCTTC. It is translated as CASSAGVGYTF.

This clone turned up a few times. The CDR3 reads CASKVSGSANTGELFF. The CDR3 DNA is TGTGCCAGCAAGGTGAGCGGAAGCGCGAACACCGGGGAGCTGTTTTTT. The V and J genes are TRBV27 and TRBJ2-2, with D perhaps TRBD2 (5 bases). Germline CDR1 is MNHEY and CDR2 is SMNVEV (reference sequence). This CDR3 region has 16 residues. Trimming shortened V by 7 bases and J by 0 bases, and 15 bases separated the two germline ends.

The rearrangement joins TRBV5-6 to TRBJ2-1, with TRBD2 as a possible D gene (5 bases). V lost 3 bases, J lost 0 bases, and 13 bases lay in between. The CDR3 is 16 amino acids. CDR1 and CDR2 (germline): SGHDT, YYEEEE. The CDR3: CASSSYFSASYNEQFF. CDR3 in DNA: TGTGCCAGCAGCTCTTACTTTAGCGCCTCCTACAATGAGCAGTTCTTC.

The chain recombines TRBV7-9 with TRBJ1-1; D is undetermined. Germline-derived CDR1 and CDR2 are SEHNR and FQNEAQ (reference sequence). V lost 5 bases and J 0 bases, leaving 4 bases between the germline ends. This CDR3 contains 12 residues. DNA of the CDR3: TGTGCCAGCAGCCCTATGAACACTGAAGCTTTCTTT. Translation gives CASSPMNTEAFF.

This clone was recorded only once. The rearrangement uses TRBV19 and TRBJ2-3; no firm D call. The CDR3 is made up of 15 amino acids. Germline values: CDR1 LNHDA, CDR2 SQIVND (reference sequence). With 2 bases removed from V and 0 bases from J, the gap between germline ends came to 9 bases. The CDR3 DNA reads TGTGCCAGTAGTATAATGGGCGCAAGCACAGATACGCAGTATTTT. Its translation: CASSIMGASTDTQYF.

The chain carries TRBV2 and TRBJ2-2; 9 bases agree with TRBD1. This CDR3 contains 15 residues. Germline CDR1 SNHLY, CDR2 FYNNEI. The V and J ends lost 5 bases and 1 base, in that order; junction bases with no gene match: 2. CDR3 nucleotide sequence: TGTGCCAGCAGTAGGGACAGGGTGAACACCGGGGAGCTGTTTTTT. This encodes CASSRDRVNTGELFF.

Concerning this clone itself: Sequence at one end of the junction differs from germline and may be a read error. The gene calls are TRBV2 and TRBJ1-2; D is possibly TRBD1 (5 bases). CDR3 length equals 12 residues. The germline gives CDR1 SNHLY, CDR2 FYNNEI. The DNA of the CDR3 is TGTGCCAGCAGGGAAGGGGAGGGAGGCTACACCTTC. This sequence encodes CASREGEGGYTF.

In DNA form, the CDR3 reads TGTGCCAGCAGTCGATCAGGGGGCACAGAGACCCAGTACTTC. Residues: CASSRSGGTETQYF. This chain links TRBV11-3 with TRBJ2-5, with 8 bases that match TRBD1. Germline values: CDR1 SGHNT, CDR2 YENEEA. V lost 6 bases and J lost 4; bases outside the gene matches: 7. The CDR3 covers 14 residues.

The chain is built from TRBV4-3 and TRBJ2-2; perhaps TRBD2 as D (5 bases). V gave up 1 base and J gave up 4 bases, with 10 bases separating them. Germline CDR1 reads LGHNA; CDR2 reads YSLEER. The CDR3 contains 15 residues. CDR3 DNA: TGCGCCAGCAGCCAAGGGAGGTTACGCACCGGGGAGCTGTTTTTT. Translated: CASSQGRLRTGELFF.

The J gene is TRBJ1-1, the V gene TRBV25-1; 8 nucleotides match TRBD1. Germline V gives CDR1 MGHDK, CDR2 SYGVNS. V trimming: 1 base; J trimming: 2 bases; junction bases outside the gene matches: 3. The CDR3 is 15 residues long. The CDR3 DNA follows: TGTGCCAGCAGTGAATTAGACAGGGGAAACACTGAAGCTTTCTTT. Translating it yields CASSELDRGNTEAFF.

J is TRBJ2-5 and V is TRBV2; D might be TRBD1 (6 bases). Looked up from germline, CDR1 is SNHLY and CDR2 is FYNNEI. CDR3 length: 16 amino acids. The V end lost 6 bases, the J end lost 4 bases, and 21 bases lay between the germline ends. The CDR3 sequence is CASRAGTTSGRETQYF. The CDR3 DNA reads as TGTGCCAGCAGAGCTGGGACAACCTCTGGGCGAGAGACCCAGTACTTC.

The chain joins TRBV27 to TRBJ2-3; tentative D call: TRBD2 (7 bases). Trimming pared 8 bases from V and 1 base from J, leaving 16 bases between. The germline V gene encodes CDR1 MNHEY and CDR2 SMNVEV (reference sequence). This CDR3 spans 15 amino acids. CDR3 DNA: TGTGCCAGCCAGAAAGGGGGGGGTCGCACAGATACGCAGTATTTT. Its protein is CASQKGGGRTDTQYF.

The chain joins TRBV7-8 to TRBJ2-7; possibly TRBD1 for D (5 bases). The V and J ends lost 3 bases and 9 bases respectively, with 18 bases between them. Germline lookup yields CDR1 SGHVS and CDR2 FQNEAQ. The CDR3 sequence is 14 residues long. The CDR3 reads CASSFSTGPTRQYF. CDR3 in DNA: TGTGCCAGCAGCTTTAGTACAGGTCCTACGAGGCAGTACTTC. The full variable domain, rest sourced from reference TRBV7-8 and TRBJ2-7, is GAGVSQSPRYKVAKRGQDVALRCDPISGHVSLFWYQQALGQGPEFLTYFQNEAQLDKSGLPSDRFFAERPEGSVSTLKIQRTQQEDSAVYLCASSFSTGPTRQYFGPGTRLTVT.

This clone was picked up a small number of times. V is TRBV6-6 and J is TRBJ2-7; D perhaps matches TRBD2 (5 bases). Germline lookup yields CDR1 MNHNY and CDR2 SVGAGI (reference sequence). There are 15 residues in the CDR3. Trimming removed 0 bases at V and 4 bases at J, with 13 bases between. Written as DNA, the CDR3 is TGTGCCAGCAGTTACTCGGTGCCGGGGTCGTACGAGCAGTACTTC. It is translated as CASSYSVPGSYEQYF.

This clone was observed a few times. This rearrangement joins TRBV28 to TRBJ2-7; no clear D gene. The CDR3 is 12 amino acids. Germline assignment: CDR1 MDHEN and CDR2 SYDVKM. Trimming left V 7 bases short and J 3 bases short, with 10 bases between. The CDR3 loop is CASTQVGYEQYF. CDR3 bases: TGTGCCAGCACCCAGGTGGGCTACGAGCAGTACTTC.

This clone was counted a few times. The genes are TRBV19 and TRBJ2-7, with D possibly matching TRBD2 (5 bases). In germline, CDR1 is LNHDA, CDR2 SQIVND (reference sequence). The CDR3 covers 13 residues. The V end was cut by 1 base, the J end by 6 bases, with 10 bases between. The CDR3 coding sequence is TGTGCCAGTAGTATAGCACGCGGGTCCGAGCAGTACTTC. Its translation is CASSIARGSEQYF.

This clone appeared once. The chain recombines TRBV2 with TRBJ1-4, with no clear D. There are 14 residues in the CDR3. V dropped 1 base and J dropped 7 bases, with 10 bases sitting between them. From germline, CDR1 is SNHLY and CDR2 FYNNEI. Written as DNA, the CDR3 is TGTGCCAGCAGTGAAGGGGCCGCCGGTGAAAAACTGTTTTTT. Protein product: CASSEGAAGEKLFF.

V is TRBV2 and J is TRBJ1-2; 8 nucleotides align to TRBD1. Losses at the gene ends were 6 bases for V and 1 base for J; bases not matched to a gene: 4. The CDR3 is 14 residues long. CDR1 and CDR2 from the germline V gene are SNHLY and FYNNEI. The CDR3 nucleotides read TGTGCCAGCAGGAGGACAGGGAATAACTATGGCTACACCTTC. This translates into CASRRTGNNYGYTF.

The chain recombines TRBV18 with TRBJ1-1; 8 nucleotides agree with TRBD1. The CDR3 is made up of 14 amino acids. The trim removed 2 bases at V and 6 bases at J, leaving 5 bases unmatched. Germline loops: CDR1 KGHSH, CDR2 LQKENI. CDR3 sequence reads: CASSPGQGAPEAFF. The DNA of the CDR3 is TGTGCCAGCTCACCAGGGCAGGGGGCCCCTGAAGCTTTCTTT.

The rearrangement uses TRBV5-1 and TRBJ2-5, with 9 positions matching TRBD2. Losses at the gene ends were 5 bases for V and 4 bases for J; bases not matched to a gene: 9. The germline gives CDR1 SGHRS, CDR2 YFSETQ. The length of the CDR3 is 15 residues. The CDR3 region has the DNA TGCGCCAGCAGACGGCGGGGGGGCCTCGGAGAGACCCAGTACTTC. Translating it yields CASRRRGGLGETQYF.

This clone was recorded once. The DNA of the CDR3 is TGTGCCAGTAGTGGCCCGGGGGATACGCAGTATTTT. Residues: CASSGPGDTQYF. V and J are TRBV19 and TRBJ2-3; D possibly corresponds to TRBD2 (5 bases). V lost 5 bases, J lost 6 bases, and 9 bases lay in between. Germline V gives CDR1 LNHDA, CDR2 SQIVND (reference sequence). The CDR3 contains 12 residues.

CDR3 sequence: CASILQGTTEAFF. CDR3 nucleotides: TGTGCCAGCATCCTACAGGGAACCACTGAAGCTTTCTTT. V is TRBV7-8 and J is TRBJ1-1, with D perhaps matching TRBD1 (6 bases). V was clipped by 7 bases and J by 4 bases, with 13 bases between them. The CDR3 is made up of 13 amino acids. Germline lookup yields CDR1 SGHVS and CDR2 FQNEAQ.

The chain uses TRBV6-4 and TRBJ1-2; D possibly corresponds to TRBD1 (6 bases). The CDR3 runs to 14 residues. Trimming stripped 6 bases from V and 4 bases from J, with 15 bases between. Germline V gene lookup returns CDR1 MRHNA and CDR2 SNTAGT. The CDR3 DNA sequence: TGTGCCAGCAGCGAGGAGACAGGAGGCTATGGCTACACCTTC. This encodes CASSEETGGYGYTF.